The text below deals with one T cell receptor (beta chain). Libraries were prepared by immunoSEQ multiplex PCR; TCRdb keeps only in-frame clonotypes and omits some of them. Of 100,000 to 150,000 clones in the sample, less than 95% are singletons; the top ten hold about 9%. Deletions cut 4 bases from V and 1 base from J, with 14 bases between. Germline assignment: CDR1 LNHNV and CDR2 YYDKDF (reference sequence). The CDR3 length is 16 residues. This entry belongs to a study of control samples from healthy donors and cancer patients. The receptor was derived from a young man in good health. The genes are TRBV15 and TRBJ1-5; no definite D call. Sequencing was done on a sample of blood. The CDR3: CATSKTIGLSNQPQHF. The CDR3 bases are TGTGCCACCAGCAAAACGATAGGGCTGAGCAATCAGCCCCAGCATTTT.